This TCR beta chain was captured by sequencing in a study of T cell clones after liver transplantation. Whole-study context: At least one year of complete immunosuppression withdrawal without enzymes over twice normal defined tolerance.

Measured with immunoSEQ multiplex PCR; TCRdb has only the in-frame clones, and not every one. The sample records some 120,000 clones, about nine tenths being singletons. The CDR3 has 15 residues. Trimming cost V 7 bases and J 3 bases; bases outside gene matches: 7. In germline, CDR1 is WSHSY, CDR2 SAAADI. Thawed unstimulated PBMCs were FACS-sorted by CD3, CD4 and CD8 into two populations. The rearrangement uses TRBV10-2 and TRBJ1-3; 9 bases line up with TRBD1. Sample: CD4+ T cells from blood, taken 12 months after liver transplant. The sequence derives from a human patient who received a liver transplant. Some of these T cells may belong to the graft donor. This chain's CDR3 is CASNSDRGDGNTIYF. CDR3 nucleotides: TGCGCCAGCAACTCGGACAGGGGTGATGGAAACACCATATATTTT.